This is a list of T cell receptor beta chains from one sample in a study of OX40 agonist ivuxolimab in advanced cancers. The protocol was immunoSEQ multiplex PCR, while the TCRdb copy is restricted to in-frame clones and leaves out a portion. The table lists some 70,000 clones, more than 75% of them singletons. The material sequenced was CD4+ or CD8+ T cells sorted from blood, taken in a trial of the OX40 agonist ivuxolimab. These receptors all stem from an adult with an advanced solid tumor such as melanoma, head and neck, liver or kidney cancer. CDR3s include the opening cysteine and the closing phenylalanine or tryptophan. A D gene is named only where the DNA matches it firmly. The listing skips clone size in some rows; elsewhere it reads once, few, many or a size class.

V	size	D	J	DNA	CDR3
TRBV5-1	.	.	TRBJ2-5	TGCGCCAGCAGCTTGGGGTACCAAGAGACCCAGTACTTC	CASSLGYQETQYF
TRBV2	.	.	TRBJ1-2	TGTGCCAGCAGTGTTCTAGGGTATGGCTACACCTTC	CASSVLGYGYTF
TRBV5-6	.	.	TRBJ1-2	TGTGCCAGCAGCTTGGCCAGTGGCAGCTATAACTATGGCTACACCTTC	CASSLASGSYNYGYTF
TRBV2	once	.	TRBJ2-7	TGTGCCAGCAGTGATGGAGTTGGCTACGAGCAGTACTTC	CASSDGVGYEQYF
TRBV5-8	.	.	TRBJ1-4	TGTGCCAGCAGTTTTGGGGGCAGGAACCTCCATGAAAAACTGTTTTTT	CASSFGGRNLHEKLFF
TRBV7-9	.	.	TRBJ2-3	TGTGCCAGCAGCCAGATTGGGCAGCTTAATACGCAGTATTTT	CASSQIGQLNTQYF
TRBV19	.	TRBD1	TRBJ1-4	TGTGCCAGTAGTAACGACAGGGGACATGAAAAACTGTTTTTT	CASSNDRGHEKLFF
TRBV5-1	.	.	TRBJ1-1	TGCGCCAGCAGCTTGGGGGGGCCCGGGCGCCCTGAAGCTTTCTTT	CASSLGGPGRPEAFF
TRBV15	.	TRBD2	TRBJ2-7	TGTGCCACCAGCAGAGGCGGGACTAGAGCTTACGAGCAGTACTTC	CATSRGGTRAYEQYF
TRBV28	once	.	TRBJ1-5	TGTGCCAGCAGTTTAATTATGGGTTTCCAGCCCCAGCATTTT	CASSLIMGFQPQHF
TRBV4-1	.	.	TRBJ1-3	TGCGCCAGCAGCCCTATGACAGAAGCTGGAAACACCATATATTTT	CASSPMTEAGNTIYF
TRBV7-9	.	TRBD1	TRBJ2-7	TGTGCCAGCAGCTGGGGACAGGCTTACGAGCAGTACTTC	CASSWGQAYEQYF
TRBV19	.	TRBD2	TRBJ2-7	TGTGCCAGTAGTATAGCCGACGGGAGGGTAACCAACGAGCAGTACTTC	CASSIADGRVTNEQYF
TRBV6-5	.	.	TRBJ1-1	TGTGCCAGCAGGCCTCAGGATAACACTGAAGCTTTCTTT	CASRPQDNTEAFF
TRBV4-3	.	.	TRBJ2-3	TGCGCCAGCAGCCAAGGGGGCACTAGCACAGATACGCAGTATTTT	CASSQGGTSTDTQYF
TRBV19	.	.	TRBJ2-7	TGTGCCAGCGCCGATGGACAGTTACTCTACGAGCAGTACTTC	CASADGQLLYEQYF
TRBV4-3	once	.	TRBJ1-1	TGCGCCAGCAGCCAAGAGAGAGGGGGGGAAGCTTTCTTT	CASSQERGGEAFF
TRBV4-1	.	.	TRBJ2-7	TGCGCCAGCAGCCAAGAGACTAGTAGATCCTACGAGCAGTACTTC	CASSQETSRSYEQYF
TRBV10-3	.	.	TRBJ1-5	TGTGCCATCAGTGAGGGATCCAATCAGCCCCAGCATTTT	CAISEGSNQPQHF
TRBV7-9	few	.	TRBJ2-7	TGTGCCAGCAGCTTCAGCACAACCTACGAGCAGTACTTC	CASSFSTTYEQYF
TRBV30	.	.	TRBJ1-1	TGTGCCTGGATGCTCCAGGGTCTAGGCACTGAAGCTTTCTTT	CAWMLQGLGTEAFF
TRBV11-3	.	.	TRBJ2-4	TGTGCCAGCAGCCCGGGCCTGGGCAAAAACATTCAGTACTTC	CASSPGLGKNIQYF
TRBV27	once	.	TRBJ2-4	TGTGCCAGCAGTTTAGTGGGGGCCAAAAACATTCAGTACTTC	CASSLVGAKNIQYF
TRBV29-1	.	TRBD1	TRBJ2-7	TGCAGCGTTGGAGGGGGCTACTCCTACGAGCAGTACTTC	CSVGGGYSYEQYF
TRBV18	.	TRBD1	TRBJ2-2	TGTGCCAGCTCACCAATGGACAGGGGGATCGGGGAGCTGTTTTTT	CASSPMDRGIGELFF
TRBV5-6	.	.	TRBJ1-2	TGTGCCAGCAGCCAGGTTGGGGAACATAGCTATGGCTACACCTTC	CASSQVGEHSYGYTF
TRBV5-4	.	.	TRBJ2-2	TGTGCCAGCAGCAGGGCGCCCCTTACCGGGGAGCTGTTTTTT	CASSRAPLTGELFF
TRBV2	.	.	TRBJ2-1	TGTGCCAGCGATCCGACAAGGGCCCCCTACAATGAGCAGTTCTTC	CASDPTRAPYNEQFF
TRBV7-3	few	.	TRBJ2-7	TGTGCCACTTGTGGCAGCTCCTACGAGCAGTACTTC	CATCGSSYEQYF
TRBV5-1	.	TRBD1	TRBJ1-1	TGCGCCAGCAGCTTGGTTGGACAGGGAAACACTGAAGCTTTCTTT	CASSLVGQGNTEAFF
TRBV4-1	.	.	TRBJ1-5	TGCGCCAGCAGCCAAGAGGTCCGGTGGGATCAGCCCCAGCATTTT	CASSQEVRWDQPQHF
TRBV11-1	.	.	TRBJ2-7	TGTGCCAGCAGCTCACAAAAAAGGGGGAGGGACCACGAGCAGTACTTC	CASSSQKRGRDHEQYF
TRBV10-3	.	.	TRBJ2-3	TGTGCCTTCGGGGCGAACACAGATACGCAGTATTTT	CAFGANTDTQYF
TRBV7-8	.	.	TRBJ2-3	TGTGCCAGCAGCTCCCTGGCGGCGGCAGGTAGCACAGATACGCAGTATTTT	CASSSLAAAGSTDTQYF